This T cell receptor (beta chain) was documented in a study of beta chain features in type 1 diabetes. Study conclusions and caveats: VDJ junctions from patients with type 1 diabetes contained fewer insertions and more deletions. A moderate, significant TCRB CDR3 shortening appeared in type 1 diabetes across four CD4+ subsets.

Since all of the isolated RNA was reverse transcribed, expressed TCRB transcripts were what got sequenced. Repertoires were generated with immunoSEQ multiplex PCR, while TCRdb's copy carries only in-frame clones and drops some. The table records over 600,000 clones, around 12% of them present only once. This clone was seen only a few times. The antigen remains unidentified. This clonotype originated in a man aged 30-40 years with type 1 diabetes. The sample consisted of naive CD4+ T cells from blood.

CDR3 bases: TGTGCCAGCAGCGTATTTGGGAGGGAAGAAGCTTTCTTT. It translates to CASSVFGREEAFF. V gene TRBV9 combines with J gene TRBJ1-1; D not certain. The CDR3 length is 13 residues. V gave up 1 base and J gave up 8 bases, with 12 bases separating them. Germline assignment: CDR1 SGDLS and CDR2 YYNGEE. Variable domain in full (rest from reference TRBV9 and TRBJ1-1): DSGVTQTPKHLITATGQRVTLRCSPRSGDLSVYWYQQSLDQGLQFLIQYYNGEERAKGNILERFSAQQFPDLHSELNLSSLELGDSALYFCASSVFGREEAFFGQGTRLTVV.